This T cell receptor beta chain is drawn from a study of cytomegalovirus exposure and HLA in healthy donors. This clone appeared once. Its antigen is still unknown. The primer mix had 60 Vbeta and 13 Jbeta primers. Method: immunoSEQ multiplex PCR; TCRdb's copy keeps in-frame clones and lacks some. This table holds approximately 130,000 clones, 75% to 85% found once. V shed 4 bases and J shed 0 bases, with 6 bases lying between them. Per the germline V gene, CDR1 is SGHTA and CDR2 is FQGNSA. The CDR3 runs 14 residues. General study findings and limits: It was shown in a later analysis that HLA-associated TCR beta chains were more clonally expanded than other, equally common chains. Earlier results showed most TCR beta V segments being productive about 87% or about 30% of the time.

The clonotype was recovered from a woman aged 50 to 60 in good health and CMV-seropositive. The sequencing input was PBMCs. The chain is built from TRBV7-2 and TRBJ2-2; no clear D gene. The CDR3 DNA reads as TGTGCCAGCAGCTCCACTACGAACACCGGGGAGCTGTTTTTT. Protein product: CASSSTTNTGELFF.